The subject of this entry is one T cell receptor beta chain. What it recognizes is unknown. The data originate from a study of T cell repertoires in cytomegalovirus infection. Study as a whole: Indications of both CMV infection and matching HLA type were provided by public TCR beta signatures. The study, taken as a whole, reports: Cumulative public TCR beta family frequency identified carriers of CMV plus the relevant HLA.

TCRdb analysed the reads with MiXCR anew, one entry per CDR3 protein. The top ten hold roughly 80% of the sample, which has 26,000 or so distinct CDR3 sequences, 15% to 20% seen once. Trimming left V 4 bases short and J 5 bases short, with 5 bases between. The CDR3 runs 11 residues. V and J are TRBV12-3 or TRBV12-4 and TRBJ1-2; D is unclear. This TCR was sampled from a human donor in good health (CMV status not recorded). Some clones in this sample may be carry-over from other donors' samples. The source was CD8+ T cells from cultured PBMCs, collected from culture after CMV antigen stimulation. CDR3 DNA: TGTGCCAGCAGTTATCGGTATGGCTACACCTTC. Its translation is CASSYRYGYTF.